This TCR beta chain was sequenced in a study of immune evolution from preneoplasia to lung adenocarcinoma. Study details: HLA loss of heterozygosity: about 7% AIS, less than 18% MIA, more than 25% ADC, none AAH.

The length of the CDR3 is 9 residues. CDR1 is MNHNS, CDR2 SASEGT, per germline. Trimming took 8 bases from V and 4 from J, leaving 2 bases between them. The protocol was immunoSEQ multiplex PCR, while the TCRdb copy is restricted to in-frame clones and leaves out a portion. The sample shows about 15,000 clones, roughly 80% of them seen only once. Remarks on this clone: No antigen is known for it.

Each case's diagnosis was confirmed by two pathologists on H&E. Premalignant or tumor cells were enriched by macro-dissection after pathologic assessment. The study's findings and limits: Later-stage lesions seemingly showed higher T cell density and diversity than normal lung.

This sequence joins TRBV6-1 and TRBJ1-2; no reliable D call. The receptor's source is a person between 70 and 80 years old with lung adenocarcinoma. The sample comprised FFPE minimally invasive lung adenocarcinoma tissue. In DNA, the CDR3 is TGTGCCAGCGGCTATGGCTACACCTTC. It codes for CASGYGYTF.